This T cell receptor beta chain was found in a study of blood T cell repertoires in COVID-19. Study-level information: PBMCs, B-cell-depleted T cells, or T cells were the source of the cDNA or gDNA that made up the material.

The CDR3 loop spans 17 amino acids. Germline V gene lookup returns CDR1 SNHLY and CDR2 FYNNEI. V trimming: 8 bases; J trimming: 4 bases; junction bases outside the gene matches: 18. Allocation to cohorts depended on clinical history reported by the participants. Resolution of symptoms, clearance, or two negative PCRs was present in recovered Cohort 3 donors. In the source study's methods: Amplification from reference gene primers served as the basis for estimated nucleated cell counts. Some clones are missing from TCRdb's copy, which holds only in-frame ones; the method was immunoSEQ multiplex PCR. V and J calls and clone size are as listed in that table; D and trimming were resolved from the DNA. This sample carries almost 500,000 clones, 75% to 90% of them seen once, and the ten largest clones take approximately 8.3%.

The sample taken for sequencing was PBMCs or T cells enriched from blood (not recorded which). The gene calls are TRBV2 and TRBJ2-3; 7 bases are a match to TRBD2. The TCR sequence derives from a woman aged 60-75 years who had recovered from COVID-19. The CDR3 coding sequence is TGTGCCAGCTTTAGAGAAAAAAGCGGGGCCCCCGCAGATACGCAGTATTTT. Protein: CASFREKSGAPADTQYF.